This T cell receptor beta chain was sequenced in a study of technical replicates of blood from a few donors. The assay was immunoSEQ multiplex PCR, and TCRdb's table has in-frame clones only and misses some. In the table there are 15,000 to 20,000 clones, around 86% of which are singletons. Germline CDR1 and CDR2: MNHNS and SASEGT. Trimming cost V 1 base and J 3 bases; bases outside gene matches: 4. This CDR3 is built from 15 residues. The clonotype originates from a human donor in good health. The specimen was PBMCs. The gene calls are TRBV6-1 and TRBJ2-7; 9 nucleotides line up with TRBD2. CDR3 amino acids: CASSEDAGGSYEQYF. In DNA, the CDR3 is TGTGCCAGCAGTGAAGATGCGGGAGGGAGCTACGAGCAGTACTTC.